The 8 T cell receptor beta chains below all came from one sample that was sequenced in a study of cytomegalovirus exposure and HLA in healthy donors. 13 Jbeta primers and 60 Vbeta primers were used for the PCR. The method was immunoSEQ multiplex PCR; TCRdb's version includes in-frame clones alone and lacks a portion of them. The table counts 130,000 to 150,000 clones; about 1.6% lies in the top ten. The specimen sequenced was PBMCs. All receptors come from a woman in her fifties or sixties in good health and CMV-seronegative.

The V call is TRBV29-1, the J call TRBJ1-1; D is perhaps TRBD1 (5 bases). Between the trimmed V and J ends, which lost 6 bases and 1 base, there was a span of 6 bases. This CDR3 region has 11 residues. Germline assignment: CDR1 SQVTM and CDR2 ANQGSEA. This CDR3 reads CSVQGNTEAFF. CDR3 DNA sequence: TGCAGCGTCCAGGGGAACACTGAAGCTTTCTTT. Looking up the rest from reference TRBV29-1 and TRBJ1-1 gives the full variable domain: SAVISQKPSRDICQRGTSLTIQCQVDSQVTMMFWYRQQPGQSLTLIATANQGSEATYESGFVIDKFPISRPNLTFSTLTVSNMSPEDSSIYLCSVQGNTEAFFGQGTRLTVV.

The chain uses TRBV6-1 and TRBJ1-3; TRBD1 is a possible D gene (6 bases). V dropped 6 bases and J dropped 0 bases, with 12 bases sitting between them. The CDR3 has 15 amino acids. Germline CDR1 MNHNS, CDR2 SASEGT. CDR3 residues: CASRRDIGSGNTIYF. CDR3 bases: TGTGCCAGCAGAAGGGACATTGGCTCTGGAAACACCATATATTTT.

The chain is built from TRBV4-2 and TRBJ1-1; 8 bases match TRBD1. Trimming removed 11 bases from V and 7 bases from J; junction bases left unmatched: 9. This CDR3 spans 12 amino acids. Per the germline V gene, CDR1 is LGHNA and CDR2 is YNFKEQ. CDR3 protein: CAGGPGGGEAFF. In DNA form, the CDR3 reads TGTGCCGGGGGGCCAGGGGGCGGTGAAGCTTTCTTT.

J is TRBJ1-4 and V is TRBV28; weak D call: TRBD1 (5 bases). CDR1 is MDHEN, CDR2 SYDVKM, per germline. V was pared by 5 bases and J by 5 bases, with 9 bases between. The CDR3 extends over 13 amino acids. This chain's CDR3 is CASSIRQNEKLFF. The CDR3 DNA reads TGTGCCAGCAGTATACGACAGAATGAAAAACTGTTTTTT.

This CDR3 reads CASSLGRGADTQYF. The CDR3 region has the DNA TGTGCCAGCAGCTTAGGCCGGGGAGCAGATACGCAGTATTTT. The chain links TRBV11-3 to TRBJ2-3; D may be TRBD2 (5 bases). In germline, CDR1 is SGHNT, CDR2 YENEEA. The germline V and J ends were trimmed by 1 base and 4 bases, with 9 bases remaining between them. The CDR3 is 14 residues long.

This chain links TRBV6-1 with TRBJ2-7; 11 bases fit TRBD1. J was trimmed by 5 bases and V by 7 bases; bases with no gene match: 7. CDR3 length: 14 amino acids. CDR1 is MNHNS, CDR2 SASEGT, per germline. The CDR3 DNA sequence: TGTGCCAGCACCTTACGGACAGGGGGCGACGAGCAGTACTTC. Protein sequence: CASTLRTGGDEQYF.

The chain links TRBV9 to TRBJ2-7; 12 positions match TRBD1. CDR3 length equals 16 residues. The germline CDR1 and CDR2 sequences are SGDLS and YYNGEE. The V gene end was trimmed by 5 bases and the J gene end by 5 bases; junction bases not matched to a gene: 11. The CDR3 spells CASSNTGTGGTDEQYF. DNA for the CDR3: TGTGCCAGCAGTAATACAGGGACAGGGGGCACGGACGAGCAGTACTTC. Complete variable domain (other parts from reference TRBV9 and TRBJ2-7): DSGVTQTPKHLITATGQRVTLRCSPRSGDLSVYWYQQSLDQGLQFLIQYYNGEERAKGNILERFSAQQFPDLHSELNLSSLELGDSALYFCASSNTGTGGTDEQYFGPGTRLTVT.

The chain has TRBV19 and TRBJ1-6; D is possibly TRBD1 (6 bases). The V and J ends lost 7 bases and 2 bases respectively, with 15 bases between them. Germline values: CDR1 LNHDA, CDR2 SQIVND (reference sequence). The CDR3 covers 16 residues. Here the CDR3 reads CASMETGQTYNSPLHF. For the CDR3, the DNA is TGTGCCAGTATGGAGACAGGTCAAACCTATAATTCACCCCTCCACTTT.